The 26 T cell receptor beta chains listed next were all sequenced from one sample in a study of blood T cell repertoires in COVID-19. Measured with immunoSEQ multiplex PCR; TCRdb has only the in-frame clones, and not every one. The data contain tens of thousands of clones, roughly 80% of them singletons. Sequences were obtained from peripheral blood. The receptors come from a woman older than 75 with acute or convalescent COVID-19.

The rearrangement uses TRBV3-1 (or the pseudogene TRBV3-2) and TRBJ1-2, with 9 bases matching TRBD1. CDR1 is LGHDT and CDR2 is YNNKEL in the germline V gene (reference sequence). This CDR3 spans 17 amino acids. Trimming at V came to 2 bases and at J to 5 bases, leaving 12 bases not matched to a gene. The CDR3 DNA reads TGTGCCAGCAGCCAAAGGGCCCCGGGACAGGGCGGGTATGGCTACACCTTC. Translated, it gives CASSQRAPGQGGYGYTF.

The CDR3: CSVTSGGDYNEQFF. The CDR3 DNA reads as TGCAGCGTAACTAGCGGGGGGGATTACAATGAGCAGTTCTTC. This chain joins TRBV29-1 and TRBJ2-1; 13 nucleotides match TRBD2. Unmatched junction bases numbered 3, after V lost 6 bases and J lost 4 bases. Germline V gives CDR1 SQVTM, CDR2 ANQGSEA. This CDR3 comprises 14 residues.

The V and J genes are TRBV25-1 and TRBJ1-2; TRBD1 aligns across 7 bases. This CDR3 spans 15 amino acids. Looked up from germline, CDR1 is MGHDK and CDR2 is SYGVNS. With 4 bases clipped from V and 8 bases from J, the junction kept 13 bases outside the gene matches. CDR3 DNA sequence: TGTGCCAGCAGTGGAACAGGGGCTGATTTGCGCGGCTACACCTTC. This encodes CASSGTGADLRGYTF.

This chain's CDR3 is CASSPDRGYGYTF. CDR3 sequence (DNA): TGTGCCAGCAGCCCGGACAGGGGCTATGGCTACACCTTC. This rearrangement joins TRBV11-2 to TRBJ1-2; 9 bases map to TRBD1. Germline V gene lookup returns CDR1 SGHAT and CDR2 FQNNGV. This CDR3 has 13 residues. V lost 5 bases and J lost 4; bases outside the gene matches: 2.

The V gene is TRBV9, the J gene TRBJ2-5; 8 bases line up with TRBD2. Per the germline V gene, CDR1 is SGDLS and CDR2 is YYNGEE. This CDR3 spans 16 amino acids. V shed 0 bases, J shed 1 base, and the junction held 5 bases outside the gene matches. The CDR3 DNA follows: TGTGCCAGCAGCGTAGATCAGCGGGGGATCCAAGAGACCCAGTACTTC. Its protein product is CASSVDQRGIQETQYF.

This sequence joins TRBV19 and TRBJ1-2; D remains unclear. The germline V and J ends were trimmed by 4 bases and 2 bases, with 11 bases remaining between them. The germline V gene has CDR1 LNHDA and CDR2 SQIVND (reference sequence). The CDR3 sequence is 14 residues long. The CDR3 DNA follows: TGTGCCAGTAGTAGTGTAGGCAGGAACTATGGCTACACCTTC. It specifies CASSSVGRNYGYTF. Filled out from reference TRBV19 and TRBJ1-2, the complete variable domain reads DGGITQSPKYLFRKEGQNVTLSCEQNLNHDAMYWYRQDPGQGLRLIYYSQIVNDFQKGDIAEGYSVSREKKESFPLTVTSAQKNPTAFYLCASSSVGRNYGYTFGSGTRLTVV.

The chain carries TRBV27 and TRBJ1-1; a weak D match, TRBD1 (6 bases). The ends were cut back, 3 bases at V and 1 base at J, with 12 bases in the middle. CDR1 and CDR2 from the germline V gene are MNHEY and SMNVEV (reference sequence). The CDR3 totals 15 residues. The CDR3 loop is CASSFDTRGNTEAFF. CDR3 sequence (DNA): TGTGCCAGCAGTTTCGACACCAGGGGGAACACTGAAGCTTTCTTT.

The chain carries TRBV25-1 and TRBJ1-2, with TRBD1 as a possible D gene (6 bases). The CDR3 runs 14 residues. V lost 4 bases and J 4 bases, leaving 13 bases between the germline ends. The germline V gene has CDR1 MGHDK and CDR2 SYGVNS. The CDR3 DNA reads TGTGCCAGCAGTGCCCAGGGGTATACCTATGGCTACACCTTC. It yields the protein CASSAQGYTYGYTF.

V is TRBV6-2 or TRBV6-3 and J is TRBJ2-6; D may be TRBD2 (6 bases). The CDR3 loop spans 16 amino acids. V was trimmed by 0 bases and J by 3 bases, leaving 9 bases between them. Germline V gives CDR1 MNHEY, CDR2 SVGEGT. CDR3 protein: CASSYSSGLGANVLTF. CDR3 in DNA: TGTGCCAGCAGTTACTCGAGCGGGCTTGGGGCCAACGTCCTGACTTTC.

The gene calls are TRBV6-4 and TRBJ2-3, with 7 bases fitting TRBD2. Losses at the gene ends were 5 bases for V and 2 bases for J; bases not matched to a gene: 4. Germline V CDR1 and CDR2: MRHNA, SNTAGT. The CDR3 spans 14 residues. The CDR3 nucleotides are TGTGCCAGCAGTCTGCGGGGGTCCACAGATACGCAGTATTTT. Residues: CASSLRGSTDTQYF.

The CDR3 bases are TGTGCCAGCAGTCGGGAAGGGACTGAAGCTTTCTTT. Amino acid sequence: CASSREGTEAFF. The chain is built from TRBV6-5 and TRBJ1-1; no clear D. This CDR3 region has 12 residues. V lost 5 bases and J lost 5, with 9 bases in between. CDR1 MNHEY and CDR2 SVGAGI come from the germline V gene.

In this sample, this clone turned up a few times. DNA of the CDR3: TGTGCCAGCAGGCACAGGGTTGGGGAAAAACTGTTTTTT. It translates to CASRHRVGEKLFF. This chain connects TRBV6-5 to TRBJ1-4; the D gene is possibly TRBD1 (6 bases). Deletions cut 6 bases from V and 8 bases from J, with 13 bases between. The CDR3 has 13 residues. Germline V gene data show CDR1 as MNHEY and CDR2 as SVGAGI.

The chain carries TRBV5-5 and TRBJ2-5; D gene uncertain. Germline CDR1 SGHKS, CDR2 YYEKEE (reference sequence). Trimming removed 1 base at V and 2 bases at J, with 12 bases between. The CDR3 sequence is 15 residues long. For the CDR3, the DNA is TGTGCCAGCAGCTTGAGCCTTTCGGTTCAAGAGACCCAGTACTTC. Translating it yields CASSLSLSVQETQYF. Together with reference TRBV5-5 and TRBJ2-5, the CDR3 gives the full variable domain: DAGVTQSPTHLIKTRGQQVTLRCSPISGHKSVSWYQQVLGQGPQFIFQYYEKEERGRGNFPDRFSARQFPNYSSELNVNALLLGDSALYLCASSLSLSVQETQYFGPGTRLLVL.

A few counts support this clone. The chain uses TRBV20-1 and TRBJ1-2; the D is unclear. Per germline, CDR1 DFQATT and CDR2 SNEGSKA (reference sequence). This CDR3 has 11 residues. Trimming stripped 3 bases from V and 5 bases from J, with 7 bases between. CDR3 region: CSASLQYGYTF. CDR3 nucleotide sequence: TGCAGTGCTAGTCTGCAGTATGGCTACACCTTC.

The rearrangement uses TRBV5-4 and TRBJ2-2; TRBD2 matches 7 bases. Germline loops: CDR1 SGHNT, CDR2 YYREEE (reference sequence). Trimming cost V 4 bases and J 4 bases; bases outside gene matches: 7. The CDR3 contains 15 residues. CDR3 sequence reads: CASSRGGPGTGELFF. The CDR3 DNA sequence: TGTGCCAGCAGCCGGGGAGGGCCAGGCACCGGGGAGCTGTTTTTT.

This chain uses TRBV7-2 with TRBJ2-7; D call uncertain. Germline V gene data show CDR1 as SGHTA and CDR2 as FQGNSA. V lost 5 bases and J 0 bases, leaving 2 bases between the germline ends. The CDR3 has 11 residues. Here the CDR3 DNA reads TGTGCCAGCAGCCGCTCCTACGAGCAGTACTTC. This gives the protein CASSRSYEQYF.

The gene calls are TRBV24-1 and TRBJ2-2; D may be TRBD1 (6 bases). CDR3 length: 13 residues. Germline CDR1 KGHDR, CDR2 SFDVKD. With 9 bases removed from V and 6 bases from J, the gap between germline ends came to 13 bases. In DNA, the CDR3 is TGTGCCACCTACTTGGGGGCAGCCGGGGAGCTGTTTTTT. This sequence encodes CATYLGAAGELFF.

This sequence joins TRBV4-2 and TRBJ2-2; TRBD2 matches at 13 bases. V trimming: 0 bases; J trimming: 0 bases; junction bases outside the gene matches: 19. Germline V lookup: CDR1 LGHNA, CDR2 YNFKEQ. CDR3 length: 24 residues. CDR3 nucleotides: TGTGCCAGCAGCCAAGACAGGCTCTCGCCGGGACTAGCGGGGAAAATCGCGAACACCGGGGAGCTGTTTTTT. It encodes CASSQDRLSPGLAGKIANTGELFF.

Written as DNA, the CDR3 is TGTGCCAGCAGCTCAAATTCTGGAAACACCATATATTTT. It specifies CASSSNSGNTIYF. V usage is TRBV7-2 and J usage is TRBJ1-3; D remains ambiguous. There are 13 residues in the CDR3. V dropped 4 bases and J dropped 1 base, with 5 bases sitting between them. CDR1 and CDR2 from the germline V gene are SGHTA and FQGNSA.

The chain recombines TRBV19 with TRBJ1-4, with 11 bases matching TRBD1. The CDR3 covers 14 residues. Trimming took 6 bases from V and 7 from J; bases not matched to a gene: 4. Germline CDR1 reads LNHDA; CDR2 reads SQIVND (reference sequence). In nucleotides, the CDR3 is TGTGCCAGTAGCTCCGGGACAGGGGGTGAAAAACTGTTTTTT. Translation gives CASSSGTGGEKLFF.

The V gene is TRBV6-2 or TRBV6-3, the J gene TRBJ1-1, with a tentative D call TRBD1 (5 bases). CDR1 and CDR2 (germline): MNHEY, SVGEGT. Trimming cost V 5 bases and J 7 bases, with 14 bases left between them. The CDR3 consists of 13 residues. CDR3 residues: CASSRVQTDEAFF. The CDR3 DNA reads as TGTGCCAGCAGTCGCGTCCAGACAGATGAAGCTTTCTTT.

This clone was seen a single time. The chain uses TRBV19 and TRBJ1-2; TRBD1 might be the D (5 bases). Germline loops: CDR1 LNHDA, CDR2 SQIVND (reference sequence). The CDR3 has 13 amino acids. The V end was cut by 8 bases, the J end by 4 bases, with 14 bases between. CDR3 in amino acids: CASQEGRSYGYTF. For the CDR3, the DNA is TGTGCCAGTCAGGAGGGACGAAGCTATGGCTACACCTTC.

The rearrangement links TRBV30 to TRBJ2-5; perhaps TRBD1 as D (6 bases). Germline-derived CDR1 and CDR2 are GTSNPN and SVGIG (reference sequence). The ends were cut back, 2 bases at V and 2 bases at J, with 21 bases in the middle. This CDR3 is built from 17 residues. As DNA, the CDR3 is TGTGCCTGGAGTCCCGGTCGGTTTAACAGGGCACAAGAGACCCAGTACTTC. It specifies CAWSPGRFNRAQETQYF.

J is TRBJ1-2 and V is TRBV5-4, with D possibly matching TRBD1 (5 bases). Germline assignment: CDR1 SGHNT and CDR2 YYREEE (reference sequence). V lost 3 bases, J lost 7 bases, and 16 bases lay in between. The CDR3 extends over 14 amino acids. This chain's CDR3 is CASSSGRLTSGYTF. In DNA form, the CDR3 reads TGTGCCAGCAGCTCAGGGAGGCTTACAAGTGGCTACACCTTC.

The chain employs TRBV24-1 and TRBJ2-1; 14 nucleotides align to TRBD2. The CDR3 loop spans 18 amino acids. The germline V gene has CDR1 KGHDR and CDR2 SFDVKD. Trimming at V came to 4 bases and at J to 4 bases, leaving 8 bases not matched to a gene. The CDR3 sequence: CATSDNGLAGGVYNEQFF. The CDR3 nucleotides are TGTGCCACCAGTGACAACGGACTAGCGGGGGGTGTTTACAATGAGCAGTTCTTC.

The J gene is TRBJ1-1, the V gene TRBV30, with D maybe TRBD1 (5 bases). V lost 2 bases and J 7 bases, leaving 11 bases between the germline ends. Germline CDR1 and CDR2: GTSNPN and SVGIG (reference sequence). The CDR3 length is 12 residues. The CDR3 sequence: CAWSIGVYEAFF. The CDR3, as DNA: TGTGCCTGGAGTATAGGGGTTTATGAAGCTTTCTTT.